This T cell receptor beta chain was sequenced for a study of T cell repertoires in cytomegalovirus infection. The wider study: The authors relied on CMV epitopes, both recently identified HLA-C-restricted and well-studied HLA-B-restricted.

A note on this clonotype: Its antigen is still unknown.

The germline V gene has CDR1 LNHDA and CDR2 SQIVND (reference sequence). The CDR3 is made up of 12 amino acids. Trimming removed 4 bases at V and 10 bases at J, with 13 bases between. Using its own MiXCR run on the reads, TCRdb lists one record per CDR3 protein. Among about half a million distinct CDR3 sequences listed, roughly a third were seen once. The TCR comes from a human donor in good health (CMV status not recorded). Some clones in this sample may be carry-over from other donors' samples. Sequences were derived from cultured PBMCs, sampled from culture after CMV antigen stimulation. This chain joins TRBV19 and TRBJ1-1; D not certain. CDR3 sequence reads: CASSTGPRGAFF. CDR3 in DNA: TGTGCCAGTAGTACCGGACCCCGGGGAGCTTTCTTT. Using reference TRBV19 and TRBJ1-1 for the parts outside the CDR3, the full variable domain is DGGITQSPKYLFRKEGQNVTLSCEQNLNHDAMYWYRQDPGQGLRLIYYSQIVNDFQKGDIAEGYSVSREKKESFPLTVTSAQKNPTAFYLCASSTGPRGAFFGQGTRLTVV.